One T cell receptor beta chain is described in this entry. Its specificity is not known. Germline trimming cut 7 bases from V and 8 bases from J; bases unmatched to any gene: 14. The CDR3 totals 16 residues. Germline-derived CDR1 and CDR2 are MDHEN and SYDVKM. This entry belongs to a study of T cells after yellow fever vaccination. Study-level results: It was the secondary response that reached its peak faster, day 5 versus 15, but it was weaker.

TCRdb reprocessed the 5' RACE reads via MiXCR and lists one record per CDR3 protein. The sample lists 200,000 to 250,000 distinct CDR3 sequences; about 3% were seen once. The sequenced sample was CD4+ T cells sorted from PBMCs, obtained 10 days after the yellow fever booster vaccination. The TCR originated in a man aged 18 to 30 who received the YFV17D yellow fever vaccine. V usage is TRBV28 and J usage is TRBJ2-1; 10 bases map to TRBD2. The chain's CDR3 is CASIGQALAGIHEQFF. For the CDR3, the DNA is TGTGCCAGCATCGGACAGGCACTAGCGGGGATCCATGAGCAGTTCTTC.